These 18 T cell receptor beta chains were all obtained from the same sample, sequenced in a study of blood T cell repertoires in COVID-19. Profiled with immunoSEQ multiplex PCR; TCRdb holds only in-frame clones, not every one. The table has roughly 120,000 clones, 65% to 85% seen once. Sequencing used peripheral blood. Receptors were obtained from an older man with acute or convalescent COVID-19.

V gene TRBV5-5 combines with J gene TRBJ1-6, with 7 bases lining up with TRBD1. The CDR3 covers 16 residues. CDR1 and CDR2 (germline): SGHKS, YYEKEE (reference sequence). Trimming removed 4 bases from V and 6 bases from J; junction bases left unmatched: 10. DNA of the CDR3: TGTGCCAGCAGCCCGGAAGGGGGACAGATTAATTCACCCCTCCACTTT. It encodes CASSPEGGQINSPLHF.

The rearrangement joins TRBV6-2 or TRBV6-3 to TRBJ1-1, with D perhaps TRBD1 (5 bases). The CDR3 totals 16 residues. Per the germline V gene, CDR1 is MNHEY and CDR2 is SVGEGT. V lost 4 bases and J lost 2, with 17 bases in between. This CDR3 is CASSSPTDISNTEAFF. The CDR3 bases are TGTGCCAGCAGTTCCCCGACGGACATTTCCAACACTGAAGCTTTCTTT.

The V call is TRBV6-1, the J call TRBJ1-2; no definite D call. The CDR3 consists of 12 residues. Germline V lookup: CDR1 MNHNS, CDR2 SASEGT. The V end was cut by 2 bases, the J end by 6 bases, with 7 bases between. This CDR3 reads CASSESGNGYTF. In nucleotides, the CDR3 is TGTGCCAGCAGTGAATCGGGTAATGGCTACACCTTC.

This clone appeared a single time. This rearrangement joins TRBV18 to TRBJ1-1; a weak D match, TRBD1 (5 bases). V dropped 3 bases and J dropped 0 bases, with 11 bases sitting between them. CDR1 is KGHSH, CDR2 LQKENI, per germline. The CDR3 spans 15 residues. The CDR3: CASSPGEGLNTEAFF. The CDR3 DNA sequence: TGTGCCAGCTCACCGGGGGAGGGACTGAACACTGAAGCTTTCTTT. Drawing the rest from reference TRBV18 and TRBJ1-1, the complete variable domain is NAGVMQNPRHLVRRRGQEARLRCSPMKGHSHVYWYRQLPEEGLKFMVYLQKENIIDESGMPKERFSAEFPKEGPSILRIQQVVRGDSAAYFCASSPGEGLNTEAFFGQGTRLTVV.

This clone was seen a few times. The gene calls are TRBV27 and TRBJ1-2, with TRBD1 identical over 8 bases. The length of the CDR3 is 14 residues. Germline lookup yields CDR1 MNHEY and CDR2 SMNVEV (reference sequence). With 7 bases clipped from V and 4 bases from J, the junction kept 8 bases outside the gene matches. CDR3 nucleotides: TGTGCCAGCACCGGACAGGGAGATGCCTATGGCTACACCTTC. Translated: CASTGQGDAYGYTF.

This clone was seen just once. The chain recombines TRBV29-1 with TRBJ2-1, with D maybe TRBD1 (7 bases). Germline CDR1 is SQVTM and CDR2 is ANQGSEA. V lost 6 bases, J lost 9 bases, and 21 bases lay in between. The CDR3 consists of 14 residues. The CDR3, as DNA: TGCAGCGTCGCTCTCTCCGGGCAGGGGGGTGAGCAGTTCTTC. Its translation is CSVALSGQGGEQFF.

The genes are TRBV6-1 and TRBJ1-1; D not resolved. The CDR3 contains 14 residues. Per the germline V gene, CDR1 is MNHNS and CDR2 is SASEGT. V lost 4 bases and J lost 1, with 10 bases in between. CDR3 amino acids: CASSGALPNTEAFF. CDR3 sequence (DNA): TGTGCCAGCAGTGGAGCCCTCCCGAACACTGAAGCTTTCTTT.

This clone was seen once. The rearrangement links TRBV24-1 to TRBJ2-1; no clear D. Germline V gene sequence: CDR1 KGHDR, CDR2 SFDVKD. The CDR3 runs to 14 residues. V was trimmed by 0 bases and J by 2 bases, leaving 4 bases between them. CDR3 in amino acids: CATSDLLAYNEQFF. The CDR3 region has the DNA TGTGCCACCAGTGATTTGCTAGCCTACAATGAGCAGTTCTTC.

This clone was observed a single time. The junction differs from germline at one of its ends, possibly a read error. This chain links TRBV5-4 with TRBJ2-7, with D possibly matching TRBD2 (7 bases). The CDR3 totals 15 residues. Germline V gene lookup returns CDR1 SGHNT and CDR2 YYREEE (reference sequence). CDR3 sequence: CASSRGGGASNEQYF. CDR3 coding DNA: TGTGCCAGCAGTCGGGGCGGGGGCGCCTCCAACGAGCAGTACTTC.

The V gene is TRBV3-1 (or the pseudogene TRBV3-2), the J gene TRBJ2-2, with 10 bases identical to TRBD2. Germline loops: CDR1 LGHDT, CDR2 YNNKEL (reference sequence). Germline trimming cut 4 bases from V and 4 bases from J; bases unmatched to any gene: 9. This CDR3 spans 17 amino acids. Here the CDR3 reads CASSPTISGGATGELFF. The CDR3 DNA reads TGTGCCAGCAGCCCCACCATAAGCGGGGGGGCCACCGGGGAGCTGTTTTTT.

This clone has a count of ten or more. The rearrangement joins TRBV14 to TRBJ2-3; D is perhaps TRBD1 (6 bases). The CDR3 contains 13 residues. V lost 0 bases, J lost 7 bases, and 8 bases lay in between. The germline V gene encodes CDR1 SGHDN and CDR2 FVKESK. CDR3 sequence: CASSQEQGYTQYF. The CDR3 coding sequence is TGTGCCAGCAGCCAAGAACAGGGCTATACGCAGTATTTT.

A note on this clone: The sample carries other DNA sequences with the same CDR3. This sequence joins TRBV5-1 and TRBJ1-4; 8 nucleotides agree with TRBD1. The V gene end was trimmed by 4 bases and the J gene end by 4 bases; junction bases not matched to a gene: 3. The CDR3 contains 14 residues. Germline values: CDR1 SGHRS, CDR2 YFSETQ. The CDR3 DNA follows: TGCGCCAGCAGCCTTGGACAGGGTAATGAAAAACTGTTTTTT. It translates to CASSLGQGNEKLFF.

In DNA form, the CDR3 reads TGTGCCAGCAGCCATAGCAGTCTAACCTACAATGAGCAGTTCTTC. Its translation is CASSHSSLTYNEQFF. This chain connects TRBV5-5 to TRBJ2-1, with unresolved D. The CDR3 extends over 15 amino acids. CDR1 and CDR2 (germline): SGHKS, YYEKEE (reference sequence). Trimming stripped 4 bases from V and 2 bases from J, with 13 bases between.

The chain recombines TRBV27 with TRBJ1-1; no reliable D call. V was cut by 8 bases and J by 1 base, with 11 bases left in between. The germline gives CDR1 MNHEY, CDR2 SMNVEV (reference sequence). This CDR3 is built from 13 residues. The CDR3 bases are TGTGCCAGCGGAATGACGGGGAACACTGAAGCTTTCTTT. Translated: CASGMTGNTEAFF.

This rearrangement joins TRBV10-3 to TRBJ2-2; D might be TRBD1 (7 bases). In germline, CDR1 is ENHRY, CDR2 SYGVKD. CDR3 length equals 14 residues. Trimming removed 8 bases at V and 1 base at J, with 11 bases between. The CDR3 spells CAIGGTVNTGELFF. The DNA for the CDR3 is TGTGCCATCGGAGGGACAGTGAACACCGGGGAGCTGTTTTTT.

V is TRBV4-1 and J is TRBJ1-2, with D tentatively TRBD1 (6 bases). The V end was cut by 0 bases, the J end by 10 bases, with 12 bases between. The CDR3 spans 13 residues. Germline CDR1 is MGHRA and CDR2 is YSYEKL. In DNA form, the CDR3 reads TGCGCCAGCAGCCAAGATCGGGACACCCCCTACACCTTC. Translation: CASSQDRDTPYTF.

The V and J genes are TRBV19 and TRBJ2-7; D is possibly TRBD2 (6 bases). Between the trimmed V and J ends, which lost 3 bases and 7 bases, there was a span of 16 bases. The CDR3 is 14 residues long. Germline V gene sequence: CDR1 LNHDA, CDR2 SQIVND (reference sequence). The CDR3 loop reads CASSIGTWGWEQYF. CDR3 in DNA: TGTGCCAGTAGTATCGGGACTTGGGGCTGGGAGCAGTACTTC.

The V gene is TRBV6-1, the J gene TRBJ1-1; D is uncertain. This CDR3 spans 14 amino acids. V was trimmed by 0 bases and J by 7 bases, leaving 12 bases between them. CDR1 and CDR2 (germline): MNHNS, SASEGT. CDR3 DNA: TGTGCCAGCAGTGAAGCGCTTCAATCGGGTGAAGCTTTCTTT. Amino acid sequence: CASSEALQSGEAFF.